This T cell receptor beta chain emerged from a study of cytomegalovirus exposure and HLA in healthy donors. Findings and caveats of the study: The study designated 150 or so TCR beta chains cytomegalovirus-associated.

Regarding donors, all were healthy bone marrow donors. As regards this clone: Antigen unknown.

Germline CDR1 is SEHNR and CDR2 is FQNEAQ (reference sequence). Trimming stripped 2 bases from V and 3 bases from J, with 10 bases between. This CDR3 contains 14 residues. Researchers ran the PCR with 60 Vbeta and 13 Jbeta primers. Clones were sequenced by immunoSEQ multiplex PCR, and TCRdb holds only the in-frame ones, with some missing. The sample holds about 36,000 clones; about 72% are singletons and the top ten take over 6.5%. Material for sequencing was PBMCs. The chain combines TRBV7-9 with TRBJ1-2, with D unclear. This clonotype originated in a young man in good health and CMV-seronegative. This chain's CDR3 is CASSLIPRDYGYTF. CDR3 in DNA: TGTGCCAGCAGCTTAATTCCCCGGGACTATGGCTACACCTTC.